This T cell receptor (beta chain) was observed in a study of T cell responses to AZD1222 COVID-19 vaccine. Study-level points and caveats: Clonal diversity may have been underestimated in mostly white British donors. After the peak T cell response, and only then, were repertoires sampled.

Germline V CDR1 and CDR2: SEHNR, FQNEAQ (reference sequence). The CDR3 covers 12 residues. Trimming stripped 6 bases from V and 9 bases from J, with 15 bases between. TCRdb's table, derived via immunoSEQ multiplex PCR, lists solely in-frame clones and lacks some. Of 150,000 to 200,000 clones in the sample, around 90% were seen once. This clone was seen only once. What it recognizes is unknown. This chain uses TRBV7-9 with TRBJ2-7, with no clear D. The TCR was taken from an adult in good health. Here the sequenced sample was peripheral blood, taken on day 0 of AZD1222 vaccination. This CDR3 reads CASSYPLAAQYF. The DNA for the CDR3 is TGTGCCAGCAGTTACCCTTTGGCAGCGCAGTACTTC. Full variable domain (missing parts from reference TRBV7-9 and TRBJ2-7): DTGVSQNPRHKITKRGQNVTFRCDPISEHNRLYWYRQTLGQGPEFLTYFQNEAQLEKSRLLSDRFSAERPKGSFSTLEIQRTEQGDSAMYLCASSYPLAAQYFGPGTRLTVT.